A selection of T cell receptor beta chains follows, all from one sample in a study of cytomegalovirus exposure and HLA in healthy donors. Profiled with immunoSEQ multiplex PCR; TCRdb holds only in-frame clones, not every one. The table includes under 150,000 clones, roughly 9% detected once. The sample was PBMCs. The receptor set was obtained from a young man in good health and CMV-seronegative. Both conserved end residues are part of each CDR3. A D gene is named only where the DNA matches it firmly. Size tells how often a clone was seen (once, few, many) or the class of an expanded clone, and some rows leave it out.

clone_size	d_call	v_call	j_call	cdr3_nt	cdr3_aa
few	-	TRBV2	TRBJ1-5	TGTGCCAGCAGGACTGAAGGGGGCAATCAGCCCCAGCATTTT	CASRTEGGNQPQHF
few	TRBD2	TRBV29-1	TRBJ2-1	TGCAGCGTTGGGGGACTAGGAGGGCAAAGTCTCTACAATGAGCAGTTCTTC	CSVGGLGGQSLYNEQFF
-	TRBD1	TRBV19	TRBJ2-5	TGTGCCAGTAGGGAGGACAGGTCGGAGACCCAGTACTTC	CASREDRSETQYF
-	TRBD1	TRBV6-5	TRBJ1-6	TGTGCCAGCAGCAACGGACAGGGGAATCGTTCACCCCTCCACTTT	CASSNGQGNRSPLHF
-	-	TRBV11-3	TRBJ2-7	TGTGCCAGCAGGCGAAAGGGGGAGCAGTACTTC	CASRRKGEQYF
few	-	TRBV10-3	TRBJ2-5	TGTGCCATCAGCGGGACTTCGAAAGAGACCCAGTACTTC	CAISGTSKETQYF
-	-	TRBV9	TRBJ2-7	TGTGCCAGCAGCGTAAGGGGGGGGACGGGACTACAGTACGAGCAGTACTTC	CASSVRGGTGLQYEQYF
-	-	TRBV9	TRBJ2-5	TGTGCCAGCAGCAGAGACCCAGGGGAGACCCAGTACTTC	CASSRDPGETQYF
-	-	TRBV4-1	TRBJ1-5	TGCGCCAGCAGCCAAGATTACGGGGGGCATCAGCCCCAGCATTTT	CASSQDYGGHQPQHF
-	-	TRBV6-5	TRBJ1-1	TGTGCCAGCAGTTATCATCCAGGGAACACTGAAGCTTTCTTT	CASSYHPGNTEAFF
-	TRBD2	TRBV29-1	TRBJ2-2	TGCAGCGCAGGACTAGCGGCGAACACCGGGGAGCTGTTTTTT	CSAGLAANTGELFF
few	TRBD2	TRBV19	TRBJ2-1	TGTGCCAGTAGTACTAGCGGCTACAATGAGCAGTTCTTC	CASSTSGYNEQFF
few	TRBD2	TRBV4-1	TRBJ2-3	TGCGCCAGCAGTCATAGGACTAGCGGGGTCAGCACAGATACGCAGTATTTT	CASSHRTSGVSTDTQYF
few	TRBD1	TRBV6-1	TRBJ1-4	TGTGCCAGCAGTGAAAGGACAGGGTGTAATGAAAAACTGTTTTTT	CASSERTGCNEKLFF
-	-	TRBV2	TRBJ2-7	TGTGCCAGCACGGTGGCAGGGTGGCGGTACTTC	CASTVAGWRYF
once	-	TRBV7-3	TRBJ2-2	TGTGCCAGCAGCGCCACCGGGACTGGAACCGGGGAGCTGTTTTTT	CASSATGTGTGELFF
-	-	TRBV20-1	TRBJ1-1	TGCAGTGCCGCGGCGGGGGAAGAAGCTTTCTTT	CSAAAGEEAFF
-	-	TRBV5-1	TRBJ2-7	TGCGCCAGCTTCCGGGACACTTCCTCCTACGAGCAGTACTTC	CASFRDTSSYEQYF
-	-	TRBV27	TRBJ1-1	TGTGCCAGCAGTCCCCTTCAAAGGGGGACTGAAGCTTTCTTT	CASSPLQRGTEAFF
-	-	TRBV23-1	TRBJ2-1	TGCGCCAGCAGTCCTCCGGTTAGTGAGCCGAGCTCCTACAATGAGCAGTTCTTC	CASSPPVSEPSSYNEQFF
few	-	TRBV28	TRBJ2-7	TGTGCCAGCAGTTTAGGGTGGGGGGGCGGCGAGCAGTACTTC	CASSLGWGGGEQYF
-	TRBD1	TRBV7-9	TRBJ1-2	TGTGCCAGCAGCTTAACGACAGGGGCCTATGGCTACACCTTC	CASSLTTGAYGYTF
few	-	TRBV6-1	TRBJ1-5	TGTGCCAGCAGCTGGGAGGGCCAGCCCCAGCATTTT	CASSWEGQPQHF
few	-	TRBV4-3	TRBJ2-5	TGCGCCAGCAGCCAAGATAAGGGGCGGGAGACCCAGTACTTC	CASSQDKGRETQYF
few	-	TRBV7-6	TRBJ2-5	TGTGCCAGCAGCTTAGACCTCTTGTTGGGCAAGGAGACCCAGTACTTC	CASSLDLLLGKETQYF
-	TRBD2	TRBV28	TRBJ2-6	TGTGCCAGCAGTCCCGGGAGGTCGGGAAAGGGGGCCAACGTCCTGACTTTC	CASSPGRSGKGANVLTF
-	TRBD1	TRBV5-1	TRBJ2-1	TGCGCCAGCAGCTTGGTGCCGGGACAGGGCTATGAGCAGTTCTTC	CASSLVPGQGYEQFF